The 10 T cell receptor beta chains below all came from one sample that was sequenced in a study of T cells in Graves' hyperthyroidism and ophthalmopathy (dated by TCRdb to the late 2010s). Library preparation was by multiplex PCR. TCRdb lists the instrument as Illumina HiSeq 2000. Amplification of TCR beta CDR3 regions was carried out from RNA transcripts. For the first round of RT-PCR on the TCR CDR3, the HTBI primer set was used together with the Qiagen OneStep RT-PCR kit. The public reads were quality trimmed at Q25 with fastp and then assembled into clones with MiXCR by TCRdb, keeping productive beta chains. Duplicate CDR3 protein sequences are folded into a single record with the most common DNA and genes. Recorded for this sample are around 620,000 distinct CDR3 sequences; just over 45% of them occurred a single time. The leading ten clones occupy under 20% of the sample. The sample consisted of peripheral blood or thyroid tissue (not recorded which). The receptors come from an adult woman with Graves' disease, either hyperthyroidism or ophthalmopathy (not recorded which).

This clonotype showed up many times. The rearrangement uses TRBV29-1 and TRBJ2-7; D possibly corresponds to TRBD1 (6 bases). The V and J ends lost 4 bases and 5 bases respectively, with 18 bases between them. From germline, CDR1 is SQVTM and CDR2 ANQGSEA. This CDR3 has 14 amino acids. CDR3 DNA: TGCAGCGTTGTCGCTGCGGGCAGGGGCCACGAGCAGTACTTC. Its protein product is CSVVAAGRGHEQYF.

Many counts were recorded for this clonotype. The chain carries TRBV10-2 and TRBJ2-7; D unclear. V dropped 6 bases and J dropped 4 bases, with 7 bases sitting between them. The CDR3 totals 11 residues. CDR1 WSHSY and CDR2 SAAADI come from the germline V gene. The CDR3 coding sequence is TGCGCCAGCAGGCTGGATTACGAGCAGTACTTC. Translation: CASRLDYEQYF.

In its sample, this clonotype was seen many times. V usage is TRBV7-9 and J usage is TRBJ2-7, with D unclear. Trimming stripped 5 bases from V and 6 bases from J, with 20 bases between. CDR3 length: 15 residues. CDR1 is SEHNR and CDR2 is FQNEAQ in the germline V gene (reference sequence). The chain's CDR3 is CASSLAAEDVGEQYF. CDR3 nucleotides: TGTGCCAGCAGCCTTGCGGCCGAGGACGTCGGCGAGCAGTACTTC. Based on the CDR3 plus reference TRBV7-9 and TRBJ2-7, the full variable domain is DTGVSQNPRHKITKRGQNVTFRCDPISEHNRLYWYRQTLGQGPEFLTYFQNEAQLEKSRLLSDRFSAERPKGSFSTLEIQRTEQGDSAMYLCASSLAAEDVGEQYFGPGTRLTVT.

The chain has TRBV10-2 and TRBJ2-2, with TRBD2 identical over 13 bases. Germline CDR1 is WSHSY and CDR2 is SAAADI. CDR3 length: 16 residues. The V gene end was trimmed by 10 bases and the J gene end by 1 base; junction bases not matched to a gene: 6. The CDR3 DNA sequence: TGCGCCACCTGGGGACTAGCGGGACGGAACACCGGGGAGCTGTTTTTT. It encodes CATWGLAGRNTGELFF.

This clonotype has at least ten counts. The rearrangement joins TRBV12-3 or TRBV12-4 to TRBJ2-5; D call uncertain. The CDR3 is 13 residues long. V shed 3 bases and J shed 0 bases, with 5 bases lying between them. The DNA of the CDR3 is TGTGCCAGCAGTTTTAAAAACCAAGAGACCCAGTACTTC. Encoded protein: CASSFKNQETQYF.

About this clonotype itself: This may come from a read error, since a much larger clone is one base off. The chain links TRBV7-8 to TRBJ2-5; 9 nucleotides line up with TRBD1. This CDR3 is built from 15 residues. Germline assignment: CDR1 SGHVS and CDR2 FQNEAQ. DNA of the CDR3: TGCGCCAGCAGCCCTAGACAGGGGGATGGGGAGGCCCAGTACTTC. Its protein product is CASSPRQGDGEAQYF.

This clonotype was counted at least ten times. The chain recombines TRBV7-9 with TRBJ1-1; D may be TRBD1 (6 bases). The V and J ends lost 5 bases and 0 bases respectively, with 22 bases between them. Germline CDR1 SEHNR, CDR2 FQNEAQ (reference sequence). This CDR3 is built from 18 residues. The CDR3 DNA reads TGTGCCAGCAGCCCCGTTATAGGGGGGGCCGCGGTGAACACTGAAGCTTTCTTT. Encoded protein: CASSPVIGGAAVNTEAFF.

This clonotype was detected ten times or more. Here the CDR3 DNA reads TGTGCCAGCAGCTTAGTAGGCAGAGCCCACTCCCAAGAGACCCAGTACTTC. It encodes CASSLVGRAHSQETQYF. The rearrangement uses TRBV7-9 and TRBJ2-5; D unclear. From germline, CDR1 is SEHNR and CDR2 FQNEAQ (reference sequence). CDR3 length: 17 residues. Trimming pared 1 base from V and 1 base from J, leaving 16 bases between.

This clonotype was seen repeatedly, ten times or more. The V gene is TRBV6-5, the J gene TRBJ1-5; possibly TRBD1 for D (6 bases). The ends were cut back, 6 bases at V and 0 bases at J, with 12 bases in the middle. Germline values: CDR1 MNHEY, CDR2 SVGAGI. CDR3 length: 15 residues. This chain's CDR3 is CASRGASTSNQPQHF. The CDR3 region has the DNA TGTGCCAGCAGGGGGGCCTCCACTAGCAATCAGCCCCAGCATTTT.

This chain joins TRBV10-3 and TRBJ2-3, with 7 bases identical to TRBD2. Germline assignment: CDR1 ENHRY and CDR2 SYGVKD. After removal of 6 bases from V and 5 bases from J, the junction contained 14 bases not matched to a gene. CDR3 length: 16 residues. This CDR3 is CAIRGGLSGIGDTQYF. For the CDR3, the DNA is TGTGCCATCAGAGGTGGGCTAAGCGGGATTGGAGATACGCAGTATTTT.